The present T cell receptor (beta chain) was sequenced within a study of spatial heterogeneity in lung cancer. At the level of the study: Alpha-chain sequences were detected in numbers that were consistently lower than beta-chain sequences. For the average unique TCR and UMI combination, more than eight occurrences appeared in raw reads.

Time point defined: sample taken at primary tumor resection. Extraction of whole RNA from tumor, nontumor lung or frozen PBMC preceded unsorted sequencing. Donation came from 70 or so patients with untreated early-stage non-small cell lung cancer. TCR cDNA molecules were tagged individually, and each one carried a unique molecular identifier. TCRdb passed the 5' RACE reads through MiXCR, listing each CDR3 protein once. The repertoire holds approximately 52,000 distinct CDR3 sequences, with approximately 5% as singletons. Looked up from germline, CDR1 is LGHNA and CDR2 is YSLEER. This CDR3 region has 15 residues. Trimming took 3 bases from V and 4 from J; bases not matched to a gene: 6.

The J gene is TRBJ2-1, the V gene TRBV4-3; 7 bases align to TRBD2. The TCR sequence derives from a male donor with early-stage non-small cell lung cancer. Sample: PBMCs, taken at surgery. This CDR3 reads CASSQLGTKYNEQFF. The CDR3 region has the DNA TGCGCCAGCAGCCAGCTAGGGACTAAATACAATGAGCAGTTCTTC.